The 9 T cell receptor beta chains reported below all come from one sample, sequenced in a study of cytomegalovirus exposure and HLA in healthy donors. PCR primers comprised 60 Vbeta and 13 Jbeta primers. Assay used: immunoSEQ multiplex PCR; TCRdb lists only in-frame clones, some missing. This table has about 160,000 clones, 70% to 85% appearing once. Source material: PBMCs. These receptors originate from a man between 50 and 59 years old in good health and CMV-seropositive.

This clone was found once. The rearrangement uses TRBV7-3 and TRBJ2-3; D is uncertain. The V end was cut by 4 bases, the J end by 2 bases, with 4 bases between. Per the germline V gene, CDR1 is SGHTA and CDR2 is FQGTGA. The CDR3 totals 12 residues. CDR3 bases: TGTGCCAGCAGCTCTTACACAGATACGCAGTATTTT. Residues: CASSSYTDTQYF.

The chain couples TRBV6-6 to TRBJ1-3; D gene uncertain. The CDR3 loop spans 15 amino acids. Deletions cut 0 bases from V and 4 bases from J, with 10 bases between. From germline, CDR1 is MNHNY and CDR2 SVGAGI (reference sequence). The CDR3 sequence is CASSYSINGGNTIYF. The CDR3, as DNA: TGTGCCAGCAGTTACTCGATTAACGGGGGAAACACCATATATTTT.

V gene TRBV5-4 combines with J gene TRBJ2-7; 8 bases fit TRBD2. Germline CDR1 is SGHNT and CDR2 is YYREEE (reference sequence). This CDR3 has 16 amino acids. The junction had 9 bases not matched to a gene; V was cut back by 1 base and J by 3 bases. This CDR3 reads CASSLLGGGLSYEQYF. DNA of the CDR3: TGTGCCAGCAGCTTGTTAGGCGGGGGGCTCAGCTACGAGCAGTACTTC.

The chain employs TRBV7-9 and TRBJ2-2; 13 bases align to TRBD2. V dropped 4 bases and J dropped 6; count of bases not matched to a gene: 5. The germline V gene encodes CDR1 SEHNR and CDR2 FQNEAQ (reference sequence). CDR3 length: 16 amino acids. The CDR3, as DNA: TGTGCCAGCAGCTCGACTAGCGGGGGGATGTCCGGGGAGCTGTTTTTT. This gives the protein CASSSTSGGMSGELFF.

In DNA form, the CDR3 reads TGTGCCAGCAGCTTGCGGGGTGGGTATGGCTACACCTTC. This gives the protein CASSLRGGYGYTF. V gene TRBV7-9 combines with J gene TRBJ1-2; D is unresolved. CDR1 is SEHNR and CDR2 is FQNEAQ in the germline V gene (reference sequence). The ends were cut back, 3 bases at V and 5 bases at J, with 10 bases in the middle. CDR3 length: 13 residues.

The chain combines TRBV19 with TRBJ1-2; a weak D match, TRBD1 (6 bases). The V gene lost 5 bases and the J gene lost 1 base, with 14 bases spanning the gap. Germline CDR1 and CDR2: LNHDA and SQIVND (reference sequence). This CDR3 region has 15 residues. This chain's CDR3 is CASSSIGGFNYGYTF. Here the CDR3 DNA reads TGTGCCAGTAGTTCGATAGGGGGATTTAACTATGGCTACACCTTC.

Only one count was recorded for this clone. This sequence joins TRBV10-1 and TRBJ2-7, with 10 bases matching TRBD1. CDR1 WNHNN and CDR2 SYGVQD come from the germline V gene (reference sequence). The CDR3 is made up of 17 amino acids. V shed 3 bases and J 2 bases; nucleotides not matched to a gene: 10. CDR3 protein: CASSDSLGTGVTYEQYF. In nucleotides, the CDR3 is TGCGCCAGCAGTGATTCTCTCGGGACAGGGGTGACCTACGAGCAGTACTTC.

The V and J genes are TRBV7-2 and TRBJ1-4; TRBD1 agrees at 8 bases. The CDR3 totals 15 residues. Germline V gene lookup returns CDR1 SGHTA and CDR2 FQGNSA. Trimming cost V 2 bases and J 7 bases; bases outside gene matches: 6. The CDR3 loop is CASSLQGALREKLFF. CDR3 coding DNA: TGTGCCAGCAGCTTACAGGGGGCATTACGTGAAAAACTGTTTTTT.

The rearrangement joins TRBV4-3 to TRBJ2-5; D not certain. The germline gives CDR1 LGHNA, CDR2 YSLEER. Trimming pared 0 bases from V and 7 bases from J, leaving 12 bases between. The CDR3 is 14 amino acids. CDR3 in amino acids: CASSQEVGLGTQYF. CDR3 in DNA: TGCGCCAGCAGCCAAGAGGTGGGCCTGGGGACCCAGTACTTC.